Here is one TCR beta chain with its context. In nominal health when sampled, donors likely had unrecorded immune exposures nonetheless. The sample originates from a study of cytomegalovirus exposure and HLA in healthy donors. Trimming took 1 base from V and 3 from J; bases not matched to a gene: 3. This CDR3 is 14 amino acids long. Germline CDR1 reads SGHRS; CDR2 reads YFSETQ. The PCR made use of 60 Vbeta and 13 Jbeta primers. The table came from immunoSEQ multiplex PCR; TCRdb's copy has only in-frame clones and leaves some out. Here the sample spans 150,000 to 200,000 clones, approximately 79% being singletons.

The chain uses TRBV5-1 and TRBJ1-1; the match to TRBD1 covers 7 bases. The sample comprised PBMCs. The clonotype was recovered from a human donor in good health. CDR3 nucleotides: TGCGCCAGCAGCTTGAGGGGGCTCGACACTGAAGCTTTCTTT. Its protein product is CASSLRGLDTEAFF. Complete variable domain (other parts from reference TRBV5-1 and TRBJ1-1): KAGVTQTPRYLIKTRGQQVTLSCSPISGHRSVSWYQQTPGQGLQFLFEYFSETQRNKGNFPGRFSGRQFSNSRSEMNVSTLELGDSALYLCASSLRGLDTEAFFGQGTRLTVV.